This TCR beta chain was found in a study of T cell repertoires in cytomegalovirus infection. Study in general: CMV infection plus the matching HLA type was flagged by public TCR beta signatures.

The CDR3 contains 11 residues. Germline loops: CDR1 SNHLY, CDR2 FYNNEI. The V gene lost 4 bases and the J gene lost 4 bases, with 5 bases spanning the gap. TCRdb analysed the reads with MiXCR anew, one entry per CDR3 protein. This sample yields under 300,000 distinct CDR3 sequences, of which 22% are seen a single time; roughly 20% belongs to the top ten. A remark on this clonotype: Antigen: not known.

Sequences were derived from cultured PBMCs, sampled from culture after CMV antigen stimulation. The chain uses TRBV2 and TRBJ2-7; D is uncertain. This receptor was obtained from a human donor in good health (CMV status not recorded). Some clones in this sample may be carry-over from other donors' samples. The CDR3 DNA reads TGTGCCAGCAGTGTTGGTTACGAGCAGTACTTC. It is translated as CASSVGYEQYF.